Below are 9 T cell receptor beta chains sequenced from a single sample in a study of regulatory T cells in long-lasting Graves disease. Arm-PCR of CDR3 regions and iRepertoire HTBI primers were the basis on which TCR beta libraries were built. From the multiplex PCR reads, TCRdb called clonotypes with MiXCR, one entry per CDR3 protein. The table includes about 450,000 distinct CDR3 sequences, around 24% detected once. Regarding time point: persistent/refractory GD, antithyroid drugs over 5 years with positive TRAb. After RNA was extracted from PBMCs, the TCR library was made from it. Material: peripheral blood mononuclear cells (PBMCs), obtained when the disease was refractory, from a patient treated with antithyroid drugs. The receptors were gathered from a female donor with Graves disease.

V and J are TRBV3-1 and TRBJ1-1; D not certain. V lost 1 base, J lost 1 base, and 16 bases lay in between. Germline CDR1 and CDR2: LGHDT and YNNKEL (reference sequence). The CDR3 is 17 amino acids. The CDR3: CASSQVSANRENTEAFF. The CDR3 bases are TGTGCCAGCAGCCAAGTCTCAGCGAATCGGGAGAACACTGAAGCTTTCTTT.

Only a few counts were recorded for this clonotype. The chain is built from TRBV12-3 or TRBV12-4 and TRBJ2-1; TRBD1 matches at 7 bases. The CDR3 contains 15 residues. With 6 bases clipped from V and 9 bases from J, the junction kept 14 bases outside the gene matches. The CDR3 region has the DNA TGTGCCAGCAGCCCCAGGGGGACAGTGTTCGGTGAGCAGTTCTTC. Its translation: CASSPRGTVFGEQFF.

There are a few counts of this clonotype. V usage is TRBV3-1 and J usage is TRBJ2-7; 15 nucleotides match TRBD2. This CDR3 has 15 amino acids. Germline V gives CDR1 LGHDT, CDR2 YNNKEL (reference sequence). Trimming removed 5 bases from V and 6 bases from J; junction bases left unmatched: 5. The CDR3 bases are TGTGCCAGCAGCTGGACTAGCGGGAGGGTTCGCGAGCAGTACTTC. Protein: CASSWTSGRVREQYF.

This clonotype was picked up many times. This chain connects TRBV27 to TRBJ1-1; 7 bases line up with TRBD1. J lost 2 bases, V lost 7 bases, and 10 bases had no gene match. The CDR3 has 15 residues. CDR1 and CDR2 from the germline V gene are MNHEY and SMNVEV (reference sequence). As DNA, the CDR3 is TGTGCCAGCACCCAGACCGGGACAGCCAACACTGAAGCTTTCTTT. This encodes CASTQTGTANTEAFF.

This clonotype was picked up many times. V gene TRBV2 combines with J gene TRBJ2-2; D unclear. Trimming pared 8 bases from V and 0 bases from J, leaving 7 bases between. Germline V lookup: CDR1 SNHLY, CDR2 FYNNEI. The CDR3 has 13 amino acids. The CDR3 protein is CASEAPNTGELFF. The CDR3 DNA follows: TGTGCCAGCGAGGCCCCGAACACCGGGGAGCTGTTTTTT. Drawing the rest from reference TRBV2 and TRBJ2-2, the complete variable domain is EPEVTQTPSHQVTQMGQEVILRCVPISNHLYFYWYRQILGQKVEFLVSFYNNEISEKSEIFDDQFSVERPDGSNFTLKIRSTKLEDSAMYFCASEAPNTGELFFGEGSRLTVL.

The CDR3 DNA follows: TGTGCCAGCAGCCCCGCCGGCCGGCGAGGCACAGATACGCAGTATTTT. Translating gives CASSPAGRRGTDTQYF. The rearrangement joins TRBV28 to TRBJ2-3; D is undetermined. The V gene lost 6 bases and the J gene lost 1 base, with 17 bases spanning the gap. CDR1 MDHEN and CDR2 SYDVKM come from the germline V gene. The CDR3 has 16 residues.

The chain is built from TRBV30 and TRBJ2-7; maybe TRBD1 (6 bases). Trimming took 2 bases from V and 2 from J, leaving 13 bases between them. The CDR3 contains 14 residues. The V gene's germline CDR1 is GTSNPN and CDR2 SVGIG (reference sequence). The CDR3 DNA reads as TGTGCCTGGAGTAGTGGGAACAGGGCCTACGAGCAGTACTTC. Translating gives CAWSSGNRAYEQYF.

V gene TRBV7-2 combines with J gene TRBJ1-4; no clear D gene. With 4 bases removed from V and 4 bases from J, the gap between germline ends came to 10 bases. This CDR3 has 14 residues. Germline V CDR1 and CDR2: SGHTA, FQGNSA. The CDR3 region has the DNA TGTGCCAGCAGCTCAGTCCGGAGTAATGAAAAACTGTTTTTT. Amino acid sequence: CASSSVRSNEKLFF.

The chain is built from TRBV30 and TRBJ2-7; D is ambiguous. CDR3 length: 13 residues. With 2 bases removed from V and 2 bases from J, the gap between germline ends came to 10 bases. CDR1 and CDR2 (germline): GTSNPN, SVGIG (reference sequence). DNA of the CDR3: TGTGCCTGGAGTTTCTGGTCAGCCTACGAGCAGTACTTC. As protein: CAWSFWSAYEQYF.